This T cell receptor (beta chain) was observed in a study of T cell responses to AZD1222 COVID-19 vaccine. The data were produced by immunoSEQ multiplex PCR, yet TCRdb's version contains in-frame clones alone and is incomplete. Here the sample spans 100,000 or so clones, roughly 90% being singletons. Study-wide results and limits: Only six or seven AZD1222 recipients tested seropositive at baseline. A mostly white British donor set with more females was recruited, and clonal diversity was possibly underestimated. Spike-specific TCR breadth rose after two AZD1222 doses, and depth rose as well. Across the whole spike, CD4 TCRs peaked at regions 160-218 and 743-854.

V was cut by 4 bases and J by 7 bases, with 13 bases left in between. In germline, CDR1 is KGHDR, CDR2 SFDVKD. There are 14 residues in the CDR3. As for this clone: Its antigen is as yet unknown.

The material was peripheral blood, obtained on day 0 of AZD1222 vaccination. V gene TRBV24-1 combines with J gene TRBJ2-1; D not certain. The sequence was collected from an adult in good health. DNA for the CDR3: TGTGCCACCAGTGACCCAACCACAACAAATGAGCAGTTCTTC. It is translated as CATSDPTTTNEQFF.